Below, 24 T cell receptor beta chains from the same sample are listed, as sequenced in a study of blood T cell repertoires in COVID-19. Here immunoSEQ multiplex PCR was the method, and the copy in TCRdb shows in-frame clones only, minus some. Counted here are 300,000 or so clones, approximately 89% occurring once; the ten biggest clones make up roughly 2.3%. The source material was peripheral blood. Receptor source: a woman aged 25-40 years with COVID-19, enrolled during active disease.

This chain connects TRBV25-1 to TRBJ1-4; D is unclear. This CDR3 is built from 15 residues. Germline-derived CDR1 and CDR2 are MGHDK and SYGVNS. Trimming pared 1 base from V and 1 base from J, leaving 7 bases between. The CDR3 sequence: CASSESQLTNEKLFF. As DNA, the CDR3 is TGTGCCAGCAGTGAATCCCAATTAACTAATGAAAAACTGTTTTTT.

In its sample, this clone was seen a few times. The chain uses TRBV11-2 and TRBJ1-2; 8 nucleotides align to TRBD1. The CDR3 consists of 15 residues. Germline loops: CDR1 SGHAT, CDR2 FQNNGV. With V trimmed by 1 base and J by 4 bases, 5 bases remained unmatched. This CDR3 reads CASSLVSGTGYGYTF. CDR3 DNA: TGTGCCAGCAGCTTAGTATCCGGGACAGGCTATGGCTACACCTTC. The full variable domain, completed using reference TRBV11-2 and TRBJ1-2, is EAGVAQSPRYKIIEKRQSVAFWCNPISGHATLYWYQQILGQGPKLLIQFQNNGVVDDSQLPKDRFSAERLKGVDSTLKIQPAKLEDSAVYLCASSLVSGTGYGYTFGSGTRLTVV.

The chain carries TRBV7-8 and TRBJ1-2; D gene ambiguous. The CDR3 contains 13 residues. The V end lost 5 bases, the J end lost 6 bases, and 13 bases lay between the germline ends. Germline V gives CDR1 SGHVS, CDR2 FQNEAQ. In DNA, the CDR3 is TGTGCCAGCAGCCCAAACACGCAGAATGGCTACACCTTC. It is translated as CASSPNTQNGYTF.

This chain joins TRBV4-1 and TRBJ2-1; maybe TRBD2 (5 bases). Germline CDR1 and CDR2: MGHRA and YSYEKL. CDR3 length: 14 amino acids. V was pared by 2 bases and J by 10 bases, with 15 bases between. CDR3 protein: CASSQIGLASEQFF. CDR3 coding DNA: TGCGCCAGCAGCCAAATCGGGCTAGCCAGCGAGCAGTTCTTC.

V gene TRBV6-5 combines with J gene TRBJ2-7, with TRBD1 matching 10 bases. Germline lookup yields CDR1 MNHEY and CDR2 SVGAGI. The CDR3 is 14 amino acids. Germline trimming cut 6 bases from V and 4 bases from J; bases unmatched to any gene: 6. CDR3 in amino acids: CASRHRDRGYEQYF. The DNA of the CDR3 is TGTGCCAGCAGGCACCGGGACAGGGGTTACGAGCAGTACTTC.

V is TRBV6-6 and J is TRBJ1-2; D unresolved. The V end was cut by 0 bases, the J end by 3 bases, with 5 bases between. This CDR3 is built from 13 residues. Looked up from germline, CDR1 is MNHNY and CDR2 is SVGAGI (reference sequence). CDR3 nucleotide sequence: TGTGCCAGCAGTTACTCGCAGGACTATGGCTACACCTTC. It yields the protein CASSYSQDYGYTF.

The chain combines TRBV5-4 with TRBJ1-6; no definite D call. This CDR3 comprises 14 residues. The V end was cut by 0 bases, the J end by 10 bases, with 11 bases between. Germline CDR1 SGHNT, CDR2 YYREEE (reference sequence). CDR3 in amino acids: CASSLADNGSPLHF. In DNA, the CDR3 is TGTGCCAGCAGCTTGGCTGACAACGGATCACCCCTCCACTTT. Full variable domain (missing parts from reference TRBV5-4 and TRBJ1-6): ETGVTQSPTHLIKTRGQQVTLRCSSQSGHNTVSWYQQALGQGPQFIFQYYREEENGRGNFPPRFSGLQFPNYSSELNVNALELDDSALYLCASSLADNGSPLHFGNGTRLTVT.

The chain has TRBV5-1 and TRBJ1-1, with D perhaps TRBD1 (6 bases). Germline-derived CDR1 and CDR2 are SGHRS and YFSETQ. V dropped 3 bases and J dropped 3 bases, with 12 bases sitting between them. The CDR3 runs to 14 residues. The CDR3 sequence is CASSSGGADTEAFF. The CDR3 DNA is TGCGCCAGCAGCTCGGGGGGCGCGGACACTGAAGCTTTCTTT.

This clone was seen at least ten times. The genes are TRBV15 and TRBJ2-1; D is perhaps TRBD2 (5 bases). V shed 1 base and J shed 6 bases, with 7 bases lying between them. The CDR3 extends over 13 amino acids. Germline V CDR1 and CDR2: LNHNV, YYDKDF (reference sequence). The CDR3 reads CATSRGLPNEQFF. The CDR3 nucleotides are TGTGCCACCAGCAGAGGACTACCCAATGAGCAGTTCTTC.

This sequence joins TRBV6-5 and TRBJ1-2, with TRBD1 identical over 7 bases. Per the germline V gene, CDR1 is MNHEY and CDR2 is SVGAGI. J was trimmed by 1 base and V by 5 bases; bases with no gene match: 7. The CDR3 contains 15 residues. The CDR3 loop is CASSPYQGVNYGYTF. CDR3 bases: TGTGCCAGCAGTCCTTATCAGGGGGTTAACTATGGCTACACCTTC.

The J gene is TRBJ2-3, the V gene TRBV5-1, with TRBD2 as a possible D gene (5 bases). The germline V gene has CDR1 SGHRS and CDR2 YFSETQ. V was pared by 3 bases and J by 2 bases, with 19 bases between. This CDR3 is built from 17 residues. CDR3 amino acids: CASSWPRTEIPTDTQYF. As DNA, the CDR3 is TGCGCCAGCAGCTGGCCCCGGACTGAAATACCCACAGATACGCAGTATTTT.

The rearrangement uses TRBV19 and TRBJ2-1; TRBD1 matches at 11 bases. CDR1 is LNHDA, CDR2 SQIVND, per germline (reference sequence). The CDR3 runs to 15 residues. V lost 4 bases and J lost 8; bases outside the gene matches: 7. The CDR3 sequence: CASSTPGQGVHEQFF. The DNA for the CDR3 is TGTGCCAGTAGTACACCGGGACAGGGGGTCCATGAGCAGTTCTTC.

As for this clone: Additional DNA sequences in this sample encode the identical CDR3. This chain connects TRBV7-3 to TRBJ2-7; no clear D gene. V lost 2 bases and J lost 1, with 9 bases in between. This CDR3 is 14 amino acids long. Germline V lookup: CDR1 SGHTA, CDR2 FQGTGA. CDR3 residues: CASSLGPTSYEQYF. In DNA form, the CDR3 reads TGTGCCAGCAGCTTAGGGCCGACATCCTACGAGCAGTACTTC.

CDR3 sequence reads: CASRGSGSLYEQYF. The CDR3 DNA reads TGTGCCAGCAGGGGTAGCGGGAGTTTATACGAGCAGTACTTC. The V and J genes are TRBV27 and TRBJ2-7, with 9 bases fitting TRBD2. The CDR3 runs 14 residues. The germline V gene encodes CDR1 MNHEY and CDR2 SMNVEV (reference sequence). After removal of 6 bases from V and 4 bases from J, the junction contained 7 bases not matched to a gene.

The V and J genes are TRBV27 and TRBJ2-7, with a tentative D call TRBD1 (5 bases). Germline CDR1 is MNHEY and CDR2 is SMNVEV (reference sequence). Trimming removed 2 bases at V and 4 bases at J, with 9 bases between. The CDR3 length is 13 residues. CDR3 nucleotides: TGTGCCAGCAGTTTACGGGCAGGGTACGAGCAGTACTTC. This codes for CASSLRAGYEQYF.

A remark on this clone: Sequence at one end of the junction differs from germline and may be a read error. This chain connects TRBV29-1 to TRBJ1-2, with D tentatively TRBD1 (5 bases). This CDR3 spans 11 amino acids. The germline gives CDR1 SQVTM, CDR2 ANQGSEA. CDR3 loop: CSVEAAGRWGF. The CDR3 region has the DNA TGCAGCGTTGAAGCCGCGGGACGCTGGGGTTTC.

Only one count was recorded for this clone. The chain employs TRBV5-6 and TRBJ2-1; 10 bases fit TRBD2. The CDR3 contains 15 residues. V lost 1 base and J lost 7; bases outside the gene matches: 5. The germline V gene has CDR1 SGHDT and CDR2 YYEEEE. The CDR3 protein is CASSLISSGRNEQFF. CDR3 sequence (DNA): TGTGCCAGCAGCTTGATCTCTAGCGGGAGAAATGAGCAGTTCTTC.

This sequence joins TRBV29-1 and TRBJ2-1; TRBD2 might be the D (6 bases). Trimming took 7 bases from V and 5 from J, leaving 15 bases between them. The germline V gene encodes CDR1 SQVTM and CDR2 ANQGSEA. CDR3 size: 13 residues. In nucleotides, the CDR3 is TGCAGCGCCCGCCGGGACTTGAACAATGAGCAGTTCTTC. Its translation: CSARRDLNNEQFF.

The V and J genes are TRBV29-1 and TRBJ1-1; TRBD1 is a possible D gene (5 bases). Trimming removed 1 base at V and 4 bases at J, with 10 bases between. The germline gives CDR1 SQVTM, CDR2 ANQGSEA. The CDR3 is 13 amino acids. This CDR3 is CSVEGGVGTEAFF. The CDR3 DNA reads as TGCAGCGTTGAAGGGGGGGTTGGCACTGAAGCTTTCTTT. The full variable domain, rest sourced from reference TRBV29-1 and TRBJ1-1, is SAVISQKPSRDICQRGTSLTIQCQVDSQVTMMFWYRQQPGQSLTLIATANQGSEATYESGFVIDKFPISRPNLTFSTLTVSNMSPEDSSIYLCSVEGGVGTEAFFGQGTRLTVV.

The rearrangement uses TRBV5-4 and TRBJ2-1, with D perhaps TRBD2 (7 bases). The length of the CDR3 is 13 residues. Trimming removed 0 bases from V and 9 bases from J, with 10 bases in between. Germline CDR1 is SGHNT and CDR2 is YYREEE (reference sequence). Written as DNA, the CDR3 is TGTGCCAGCAGCTTGGTTGGGGGGGCTGAGCAGTTCTTC. Protein: CASSLVGGAEQFF.

This rearrangement joins TRBV6-5 to TRBJ1-1; TRBD1 matches 9 bases. The V gene's germline CDR1 is MNHEY and CDR2 SVGAGI. V gave up 7 bases and J gave up 3 bases; unmatched junction bases: 3. CDR3 size: 13 residues. CDR3 bases: TGTGCCAGCACCGGACAGGGGTACACTGAAGCTTTCTTT. This encodes CASTGQGYTEAFF.

This clone has only a few counts. The chain is built from TRBV7-8 and TRBJ2-1; TRBD2 aligns across 7 bases. Germline V lookup: CDR1 SGHVS, CDR2 FQNEAQ. V trimming: 1 base; J trimming: 0 bases; junction bases outside the gene matches: 6. The CDR3 spans 17 residues. CDR3 loop: CASSLGRGESSYNEQFF. CDR3 in DNA: TGTGCCAGCAGCTTAGGTCGGGGGGAGAGCTCCTACAATGAGCAGTTCTTC.

The rearrangement uses TRBV6-5 and TRBJ1-1; D not resolved. Germline V gene data show CDR1 as MNHEY and CDR2 as SVGAGI. V lost 1 base, J lost 1 base, and 4 bases lay in between. The CDR3 has 13 residues. CDR3 sequence (DNA): TGTGCCAGCAGTTACTGGCAGAACACTGAAGCTTTCTTT. Residues: CASSYWQNTEAFF.

V and J are TRBV4-1 and TRBJ2-5; 9 nucleotides align to TRBD2. Germline trimming cut 3 bases from V and 4 bases from J; bases unmatched to any gene: 12. The CDR3 contains 17 residues. The germline CDR1 and CDR2 sequences are MGHRA and YSYEKL. The CDR3 sequence is CASSHSLSGSGRETQYF. The CDR3, as DNA: TGCGCCAGCAGCCACTCCCTCTCCGGTAGCGGGAGAGAGACCCAGTACTTC.